Listed here are 15 T cell receptor beta chains from one sample, sequenced in a study of control samples from healthy donors and cancer patients. Profiled with immunoSEQ multiplex PCR; TCRdb holds only in-frame clones, not every one. The sample lists 390,000 or so clones; about nine tenths were seen once. The sample was PBMCs. These receptor sequences come from a middle-aged man with head and neck cancer.

The chain combines TRBV13 with TRBJ1-2; 8 nucleotides match TRBD1. CDR1 PRHDT and CDR2 FYEKMQ come from the germline V gene (reference sequence). V lost 2 bases to trimming and J lost 7 bases; unmatched junction nucleotides: 6. The CDR3 sequence is 14 residues long. The DNA of the CDR3 is TGTGCCAGCAGCTTAAGAGGACAGGGTTCTGGCTACACCTTC. Translated, it gives CASSLRGQGSGYTF.

This clone was detected once. This chain links TRBV14 with TRBJ1-1; D remains ambiguous. The CDR3 consists of 13 residues. Per germline, CDR1 SGHDN and CDR2 FVKESK. The V end was cut by 3 bases, the J end by 6 bases, with 11 bases between. The CDR3 DNA reads TGTGCCAGCAGCCAGGGCGGAAGGTCTGAAGCTTTCTTT. Translated, it gives CASSQGGRSEAFF.

This rearrangement joins TRBV9 to TRBJ2-5; 7 bases agree with TRBD2. Germline values: CDR1 SGDLS, CDR2 YYNGEE. The CDR3 contains 17 residues. The V and J ends lost 0 bases and 4 bases, in that order; junction bases with no gene match: 12. The CDR3 spells CASSVGVAVTGGETQYF. The CDR3 nucleotides read TGTGCCAGCAGCGTAGGAGTGGCTGTGACGGGAGGAGAGACCCAGTACTTC.

This chain joins TRBV4-1 and TRBJ2-7; no clear D gene. CDR3 length equals 13 residues. Germline V gives CDR1 MGHRA, CDR2 YSYEKL. V lost 4 bases to trimming and J lost 2 bases, with 9 bases between them. The CDR3 sequence is CASSLSGTYEQYF. CDR3 nucleotide sequence: TGCGCCAGCAGCCTCAGTGGGACCTACGAGCAGTACTTC.

The chain combines TRBV6-5 with TRBJ1-3; the match to TRBD1 covers 10 bases. Germline trimming cut 6 bases from V and 2 bases from J; bases unmatched to any gene: 4. This CDR3 is built from 15 residues. The germline V gene encodes CDR1 MNHEY and CDR2 SVGAGI. The CDR3 reads CASRPDRGPGNTIYF. The CDR3 DNA is TGTGCCAGCAGACCAGACAGGGGGCCTGGAAACACCATATATTTT.

Only a few counts were recorded for this clone. V is TRBV30 and J is TRBJ2-1; 14 bases agree with TRBD2. Germline V lookup: CDR1 GTSNPN, CDR2 SVGIG (reference sequence). V was pared by 2 bases and J by 12 bases, with 12 bases of the junction left unmatched. The CDR3 is made up of 16 amino acids. In DNA form, the CDR3 reads TGTGCCTGGAGTCGACTCGGGACTAGCGGGAGTTTCGGGCAGTTCTTC. It codes for CAWSRLGTSGSFGQFF. The complete variable domain, with remaining parts taken from reference TRBV30 and TRBJ2-1, reads SQTIHQWPATLVQPVGSPLSLECTVEGTSNPNLYWYRQAAGRGLQLLFYSVGIGQISSEVPQNLSASRPQDRQFILSSKKLLLSDSGFYLCAWSRLGTSGSFGQFFGPGTRLTVL.

The chain uses TRBV24-1 and TRBJ2-1; TRBD1 agrees at 7 bases. Germline CDR1 KGHDR, CDR2 SFDVKD. The CDR3 extends over 17 amino acids. With 6 bases clipped from V and 2 bases from J, the junction kept 12 bases outside the gene matches. CDR3 DNA: TGTGCCACCAGTCCTCTTGGATCAGGGGGAACCTACAATGAGCAGTTCTTC. Encoded protein: CATSPLGSGGTYNEQFF.

The rearrangement joins TRBV19 to TRBJ1-1, with 7 bases aligning to TRBD1. The CDR3 runs 14 residues. V gave up 6 bases and J gave up 3 bases; unmatched junction bases: 7. Germline loops: CDR1 LNHDA, CDR2 SQIVND (reference sequence). The CDR3: CASRIDRVDTEAFF. The DNA of the CDR3 is TGTGCCAGTAGGATCGACAGGGTTGACACTGAAGCTTTCTTT.

This chain links TRBV28 with TRBJ2-3; 7 bases are shared with TRBD2. The V and J ends lost 5 bases and 1 base, in that order; junction bases with no gene match: 6. There are 15 residues in the CDR3. The germline CDR1 and CDR2 sequences are MDHEN and SYDVKM. The CDR3 here is CASSHGAGGTDTQYF. Here the CDR3 DNA reads TGTGCCAGCAGTCATGGGGCGGGGGGCACAGATACGCAGTATTTT.

The chain carries TRBV28 and TRBJ1-5; D call uncertain. Trimming took 6 bases from V and 7 from J, leaving 10 bases between them. Germline V gives CDR1 MDHEN, CDR2 SYDVKM. This CDR3 has 12 amino acids. The CDR3 spells CASSGGWQPQHF. The CDR3 nucleotides read TGTGCCAGCAGCGGAGGATGGCAGCCCCAGCATTTT. The entire variable domain, with the rest obtained from reference TRBV28 and TRBJ1-5, is as follows: DVKVTQSSRYLVKRTGEKVFLECVQDMDHENMFWYRQDPGLGLRLIYFSYDVKMKEKGDIPEGYSVSREKKERFSLILESASTNQTSMYLCASSGGWQPQHFGDGTRLSIL.

J is TRBJ1-6 and V is TRBV28, with a tentative D call TRBD1 (5 bases). V lost 3 bases to trimming and J lost 11 bases, with 11 bases between them. From germline, CDR1 is MDHEN and CDR2 SYDVKM. CDR3 length: 13 residues. The CDR3 spells CASSFPGGTPLHF. The DNA of the CDR3 is TGTGCCAGCAGTTTCCCTGGGGGAACACCCCTCCACTTT.

This chain connects TRBV5-1 to TRBJ2-3, with TRBD2 identical over 8 bases. The V gene end was trimmed by 4 bases and the J gene end by 0 bases; junction bases not matched to a gene: 4. Germline CDR1 and CDR2: SGHRS and YFSETQ. CDR3 length: 15 residues. CDR3 nucleotide sequence: TGCGCCAGCAGCCCTACTAGCGGTAGCACAGATACGCAGTATTTT. Translated: CASSPTSGSTDTQYF.

The chain links TRBV29-1 to TRBJ1-4, with TRBD1 as a possible D gene (5 bases). Trimming stripped 3 bases from V and 2 bases from J, with 10 bases between. Germline V gene lookup returns CDR1 SQVTM and CDR2 ANQGSEA. This CDR3 has 14 residues. Here the CDR3 reads CSVDRVGTNEKLFF. CDR3 in DNA: TGCAGCGTTGACAGGGTCGGGACTAATGAAAAACTGTTTTTT. Full variable domain (outside the CDR3, taken from reference TRBV29-1 and TRBJ1-4): SAVISQKPSRDICQRGTSLTIQCQVDSQVTMMFWYRQQPGQSLTLIATANQGSEATYESGFVIDKFPISRPNLTFSTLTVSNMSPEDSSIYLCSVDRVGTNEKLFFGSGTQLSVL.

A few counts support this clone. V gene TRBV29-1 combines with J gene TRBJ2-5; 12 bases are shared with TRBD2. The CDR3 loop spans 16 amino acids. The V and J ends lost 1 base and 5 bases, in that order; junction bases with no gene match: 8. From germline, CDR1 is SQVTM and CDR2 ANQGSEA. Here the CDR3 reads CSVEALGLAGRETQYF. The CDR3 coding sequence is TGCAGCGTTGAAGCACTCGGACTAGCGGGGCGGGAGACCCAGTACTTC. Complete variable domain (other parts from reference TRBV29-1 and TRBJ2-5): SAVISQKPSRDICQRGTSLTIQCQVDSQVTMMFWYRQQPGQSLTLIATANQGSEATYESGFVIDKFPISRPNLTFSTLTVSNMSPEDSSIYLCSVEALGLAGRETQYFGPGTRLLVL.

The chain couples TRBV25-1 to TRBJ2-3; 7 bases are a match to TRBD1. CDR3 length: 16 residues. Germline CDR1 and CDR2: MGHDK and SYGVNS. J gave up 4 bases and V 1 base, and 8 bases lay outside the gene matches. This CDR3 is CASSEFTGVPADTQYF. In DNA form, the CDR3 reads TGTGCCAGCAGTGAATTCACAGGGGTACCCGCAGATACGCAGTATTTT.